Listed here are 32 T cell receptor beta chains from one sample, sequenced in a study of chemoradiotherapy in HPV16-positive cancers. Clones were sequenced by immunoSEQ multiplex PCR, and TCRdb holds only the in-frame ones, with some missing. Of some 31,000 clones listed, about 89% were seen once; the top ten hold about 20%. Specimen: blood, collected from a patient who underwent chemoradiotherapy. Every receptor here comes from a human donor with HPV-associated anogenital cancer.

V gene TRBV25-1 combines with J gene TRBJ2-7, with a weak D call TRBD2 (5 bases). V gave up 6 bases and J gave up 5 bases, with 17 bases separating them. CDR1 MGHDK and CDR2 SYGVNS come from the germline V gene. CDR3 length: 14 residues. The chain's CDR3 is CASRERGSGNEQYF. The CDR3, as DNA: TGTGCCAGCAGAGAGAGAGGGAGCGGCAACGAGCAGTACTTC.

The CDR3 nucleotides read TGTGCCAGCAGCGTAGGTCGAAGGAACACTGAAGCTTTCTTT. Protein sequence: CASSVGRRNTEAFF. This chain joins TRBV9 and TRBJ1-1, with D unclear. The V gene lost 0 bases and the J gene lost 1 base, with 7 bases spanning the gap. This CDR3 is 14 amino acids long. From germline, CDR1 is SGDLS and CDR2 YYNGEE.

The rearrangement uses TRBV18 and TRBJ2-1; D is ambiguous. Per germline, CDR1 KGHSH and CDR2 LQKENI. This CDR3 contains 16 residues. V was pared by 3 bases and J by 4 bases, with 16 bases between. CDR3 amino acids: CASSPNQDTIYNEQFF. As DNA, the CDR3 is TGTGCCAGCTCACCCAACCAAGACACCATTTACAATGAGCAGTTCTTC.

This clone appeared once. This chain joins TRBV4-2 and TRBJ2-7, with 7 bases identical to TRBD2. Looked up from germline, CDR1 is LGHNA and CDR2 is YNFKEQ. The V and J ends lost 0 bases and 3 bases, in that order; junction bases with no gene match: 5. The CDR3 has 15 amino acids. CDR3 sequence (DNA): TGTGCCAGCAGCCAAGAGCGGAGCGGGGACTACGAGCAGTACTTC. Encoded protein: CASSQERSGDYEQYF.

V is TRBV13 and J is TRBJ2-2, with D unclear. CDR1 and CDR2 (germline): PRHDT, FYEKMQ (reference sequence). V was pared by 2 bases and J by 3 bases, with 10 bases between. This CDR3 contains 15 residues. The CDR3 protein is CASSLRISHTGELFF. The CDR3 coding sequence is TGTGCCAGCAGCTTACGGATCTCCCACACCGGGGAGCTGTTTTTT.

This chain connects TRBV5-1 to TRBJ2-7; D is ambiguous. Between the trimmed V and J ends, which lost 0 bases and 0 bases, there was a span of 7 bases. In germline, CDR1 is SGHRS, CDR2 YFSETQ. CDR3 length: 14 amino acids. CDR3: CASSLDPSSYEQYF. The CDR3 bases are TGCGCCAGCAGCTTGGATCCCAGCTCCTACGAGCAGTACTTC.

This sequence joins TRBV25-1 and TRBJ1-1; D possibly corresponds to TRBD1 (6 bases). This CDR3 spans 14 amino acids. V lost 2 bases, J lost 5 bases, and 12 bases lay in between. CDR1 and CDR2 (germline): MGHDK, SYGVNS. The CDR3 DNA sequence: TGTGCCAGCAGTGAAATACAGGGAGAGACTGAAGCTTTCTTT. This gives the protein CASSEIQGETEAFF.

The V and J genes are TRBV7-9 and TRBJ1-1, with D perhaps matching TRBD1 (5 bases). Germline V gene lookup returns CDR1 SEHNR and CDR2 FQNEAQ (reference sequence). V lost 6 bases and J lost 3, with 14 bases in between. The CDR3 contains 14 residues. CDR3 in DNA: TGTGCCAGCAGTCAAAGCCAGGGTGACACTGAAGCTTTCTTT. The encoded protein is CASSQSQGDTEAFF.

V gene TRBV5-1 combines with J gene TRBJ1-3, with 7 positions matching TRBD1. Germline trimming cut 5 bases from V and 4 bases from J; bases unmatched to any gene: 3. The CDR3 contains 13 residues. Per germline, CDR1 SGHRS and CDR2 YFSETQ. The CDR3 nucleotides read TGCGCCAGCAGGGAACAGGGGGGAAACACCATATATTTT. Translation: CASREQGGNTIYF.

The CDR3 spells CASSTRLYEQYF. As DNA, the CDR3 is TGTGCCAGCAGTACGCGACTCTACGAGCAGTACTTC. The chain carries TRBV28 and TRBJ2-7; D is undetermined. Trimming cost V 5 bases and J 3 bases, with 8 bases left between them. The germline V gene has CDR1 MDHEN and CDR2 SYDVKM. This CDR3 is built from 12 residues.

The chain couples TRBV10-3 to TRBJ2-1; 15 nucleotides match TRBD2. V lost 6 bases to trimming and J lost 8 bases; unmatched junction nucleotides: 5. CDR3 length: 15 amino acids. CDR1 is ENHRY and CDR2 is SYGVKD in the germline V gene. The CDR3 sequence: CAISAGLAGGDEQFF. The DNA of the CDR3 is TGTGCCATCAGCGCCGGACTAGCGGGAGGGGATGAGCAGTTCTTC.

The chain combines TRBV7-9 with TRBJ1-2; tentative D call: TRBD1 (5 bases). Trimming pared 1 base from V and 8 bases from J, leaving 17 bases between. The V gene's germline CDR1 is SEHNR and CDR2 FQNEAQ (reference sequence). The CDR3 contains 15 residues. In DNA form, the CDR3 reads TGTGCCAGCAGCTTAGGGGACGACACAGCGGGGGGCTACACCTTC. Protein sequence: CASSLGDDTAGGYTF.

V and J are TRBV25-1 and TRBJ2-7, with 7 bases lining up with TRBD2. V dropped 6 bases and J dropped 6; count of bases not matched to a gene: 2. Germline lookup yields CDR1 MGHDK and CDR2 SYGVNS. The CDR3 consists of 11 residues. CDR3 in amino acids: CASRGGSEQYF. In DNA, the CDR3 is TGTGCCAGCAGGGGGGGGAGCGAGCAGTACTTC.

The chain has TRBV30 and TRBJ1-2; TRBD1 matches 7 bases. Germline CDR1 and CDR2: GTSNPN and SVGIG (reference sequence). Trimming cost V 5 bases and J 4 bases; bases outside gene matches: 4. The CDR3 length is 12 residues. The CDR3: CAWQRDSYGYTF. CDR3 bases: TGTGCCTGGCAAAGGGACAGCTATGGCTACACCTTC.

This clone was observed once. The rearrangement uses TRBV15 and TRBJ2-2; 13 nucleotides agree with TRBD2. With V trimmed by 0 bases and J by 5 bases, 6 bases remained unmatched. CDR1 and CDR2 (germline): LNHNV, YYDKDF (reference sequence). This CDR3 has 18 residues. The CDR3 protein is CATSRDQRLAGGTGELFF. The CDR3 DNA sequence: TGTGCCACCAGCAGAGATCAACGACTAGCGGGGGGAACCGGGGAGCTGTTTTTT. The entire variable domain, with the rest obtained from reference TRBV15 and TRBJ2-2, is as follows: DAMVIQNPRYQVTQFGKPVTLSCSQTLNHNVMYWYQQKSSQAPKLLFHYYDKDFNNEADTPDNFQSRRPNTSFCFLDIRSPGLGDTAMYLCATSRDQRLAGGTGELFFGEGSRLTVL.

V and J are TRBV10-2 and TRBJ2-4; perhaps TRBD1 as D (7 bases). Germline V gene lookup returns CDR1 WSHSY and CDR2 SAAADI. The CDR3 runs 13 residues. Trimming left V 6 bases short and J 6 bases short, with 12 bases between. The CDR3 sequence: CASRAGQTNIQYF. Written as DNA, the CDR3 is TGCGCCAGCAGGGCGGGACAGACAAACATTCAGTACTTC.

This chain joins TRBV30 and TRBJ2-5; D is undetermined. Per the germline V gene, CDR1 is GTSNPN and CDR2 is SVGIG (reference sequence). The ends were cut back, 3 bases at V and 5 bases at J, with 10 bases in the middle. CDR3 length equals 12 residues. The CDR3 here is CAWSSARETQYF. In nucleotides, the CDR3 is TGTGCCTGGAGCAGCGCCCGGGAGACCCAGTACTTC. The whole variable domain, filled in from reference TRBV30 and TRBJ2-5, reads SQTIHQWPATLVQPVGSPLSLECTVEGTSNPNLYWYRQAAGRGLQLLFYSVGIGQISSEVPQNLSASRPQDRQFILSSKKLLLSDSGFYLCAWSSARETQYFGPGTRLLVL.

The chain carries TRBV5-6 and TRBJ2-3, with 8 positions matching TRBD2. Germline trimming cut 4 bases from V and 2 bases from J; bases unmatched to any gene: 15. CDR1 and CDR2 from the germline V gene are SGHDT and YYEEEE. The CDR3 covers 18 residues. The CDR3 here is CASSPLFQLAENTDTQYF. CDR3 in DNA: TGTGCCAGCAGCCCCCTTTTCCAACTAGCGGAGAACACAGATACGCAGTATTTT.

This chain joins TRBV30 and TRBJ2-5; TRBD1 might be the D (6 bases). V gave up 0 bases and J gave up 7 bases, with 12 bases separating them. Germline assignment: CDR1 GTSNPN and CDR2 SVGIG (reference sequence). The CDR3 runs 13 residues. CDR3 in DNA: TGTGCCTGGAGTGTAAGGGGGACCAGGACCCAGTACTTC. It is translated as CAWSVRGTRTQYF.

This chain joins TRBV4-1 and TRBJ1-1; D gene unclear. Trimming removed 2 bases from V and 0 bases from J, with 7 bases in between. Germline loops: CDR1 MGHRA, CDR2 YSYEKL. CDR3 size: 14 residues. CDR3 sequence reads: CASSQQAMNTEAFF. The CDR3 region has the DNA TGCGCCAGCAGCCAACAGGCAATGAACACTGAAGCTTTCTTT.

This clone was counted a single time. The rearrangement joins TRBV18 to TRBJ2-5, with TRBD1 matching over 9 bases. The CDR3 runs 15 residues. The V gene's germline CDR1 is KGHSH and CDR2 LQKENI. Germline trimming cut 10 bases from V and 1 base from J; bases unmatched to any gene: 10. CDR3 residues: CATKSGTGPQETQYF. The CDR3 DNA is TGTGCCACCAAATCCGGGACAGGGCCCCAAGAGACCCAGTACTTC. Variable domain in full (rest from reference TRBV18 and TRBJ2-5): NAGVMQNPRHLVRRRGQEARLRCSPMKGHSHVYWYRQLPEEGLKFMVYLQKENIIDESGMPKERFSAEFPKEGPSILRIQQVVRGDSAAYFCATKSGTGPQETQYFGPGTRLLVL.

The CDR3 DNA reads TGTGCCAGCAGCGTAGATGGGACAGGGGGCTACTATGGCTACACCTTC. Translating it yields CASSVDGTGGYYGYTF. The chain has TRBV9 and TRBJ1-2; 12 nucleotides align to TRBD1. Germline V gene data show CDR1 as SGDLS and CDR2 as YYNGEE. The CDR3 consists of 16 residues. J lost 3 bases, V lost 0 bases, and 3 bases had no gene match.

J is TRBJ2-7 and V is TRBV11-3; D may correspond to TRBD1 or TRBD2 (7 bases each). V gave up 5 bases and J gave up 3 bases, with 17 bases separating them. The CDR3 totals 15 residues. Per germline, CDR1 SGHNT and CDR2 YENEEA. CDR3 sequence: CASSPGGGGGYEQYF. CDR3 nucleotides: TGTGCCAGCAGCCCAGGGGGAGGGGGCGGCTACGAGCAGTACTTC.

The chain is built from TRBV5-1 and TRBJ2-5; no definite D call. With 0 bases removed from V and 5 bases from J, the gap between germline ends came to 8 bases. This CDR3 region has 13 residues. The germline CDR1 and CDR2 sequences are SGHRS and YFSETQ. DNA for the CDR3: TGCGCCAGCAGCTTGGGACCTGACGAGACCCAGTACTTC. It is translated as CASSLGPDETQYF.

This clone appeared once. The chain is built from TRBV30 and TRBJ1-1; D uncertain. Germline CDR1 and CDR2: GTSNPN and SVGIG (reference sequence). The CDR3 is made up of 11 amino acids. V was shortened by 4 bases and J by 5 bases, with 8 bases between the two germline ends. CDR3 nucleotide sequence: TGTGCCTGGACGAAAAATACTGAAGCTTTCTTT. Its translation is CAWTKNTEAFF.

The chain combines TRBV5-6 with TRBJ2-7; D unresolved. Germline values: CDR1 SGHDT, CDR2 YYEEEE. The length of the CDR3 is 16 residues. V gave up 0 bases and J gave up 3 bases, with 16 bases separating them. The CDR3 reads CASSLASPTRLYEQYF. In DNA form, the CDR3 reads TGTGCCAGCAGCTTGGCATCGCCTACCAGGCTCTACGAGCAGTACTTC.

This chain links TRBV4-3 with TRBJ2-7; D assignment may be TRBD1 or TRBD2 (5 bases each). Germline loops: CDR1 LGHNA, CDR2 YSLEER. The CDR3 runs to 13 residues. The ends were cut back, 3 bases at V and 4 bases at J, with 10 bases in the middle. The CDR3 is CASSQGRTYEQYF. CDR3 bases: TGCGCCAGCAGCCAGGGACGGACGTACGAGCAGTACTTC.

By share, this clone ranks as medium-sized. This sequence joins TRBV6-5 and TRBJ1-5; TRBD1 aligns across 7 bases. The CDR3 sequence is 13 residues long. The germline V gene has CDR1 MNHEY and CDR2 SVGAGI. The V gene end was trimmed by 8 bases and the J gene end by 7 bases; junction bases not matched to a gene: 8. In nucleotides, the CDR3 is TGTGCCAGCGGGACAGCGGGGCACCAGCCCCAGCATTTT. This codes for CASGTAGHQPQHF.

This chain uses TRBV27 with TRBJ2-7; 10 positions agree with TRBD2. Germline CDR1 and CDR2: MNHEY and SMNVEV (reference sequence). With V trimmed by 6 bases and J by 3 bases, 5 bases remained unmatched. The length of the CDR3 is 14 residues. CDR3 in amino acids: CASRRAGGHYEQYF. Written as DNA, the CDR3 is TGTGCCAGCAGGAGAGCGGGGGGGCACTACGAGCAGTACTTC.

The genes are TRBV7-2 and TRBJ2-5, with 12 bases aligning to TRBD2. Germline assignment: CDR1 SGHTA and CDR2 FQGNSA. The CDR3 has 17 amino acids. Trimming at V came to 5 bases and at J to 2 bases, leaving 9 bases not matched to a gene. As DNA, the CDR3 is TGTGCCAGCAGCCCGCAATCTAGCGGGAGGGGACAAGAGACCCAGTACTTC. Translating it yields CASSPQSSGRGQETQYF.

The V call is TRBV27, the J call TRBJ2-7, with D possibly matching TRBD2 (6 bases). CDR1 is MNHEY and CDR2 is SMNVEV in the germline V gene (reference sequence). The V gene lost 3 bases and the J gene lost 1 base, with 7 bases spanning the gap. This CDR3 contains 13 residues. The CDR3 spells CASSFGTSYEQYF. Written as DNA, the CDR3 is TGTGCCAGCAGTTTCGGGACTTCCTACGAGCAGTACTTC.

The CDR3 spells CASSPSTSGTYEQYF. Here the CDR3 DNA reads TGTGCCAGCAGTCCCTCGACTAGCGGGACCTACGAGCAGTACTTC. The chain couples TRBV28 to TRBJ2-7, with 11 bases aligning to TRBD2. The V and J ends lost 5 bases and 2 bases, in that order; junction bases with no gene match: 5. This CDR3 has 15 amino acids. CDR1 and CDR2 (germline): MDHEN, SYDVKM.